Shown below are 32 T cell receptor beta chains from a single sample sequenced in a study of OX40 agonist ivuxolimab in advanced cancers. Using immunoSEQ multiplex PCR, the repertoire was profiled, and TCRdb retains in-frame clones only, with some absent. The data show 40,000 to 50,000 clones, 80% to 90% seen once. Sequencing was performed on CD4+ or CD8+ T cells sorted from blood, taken in a trial of the OX40 agonist ivuxolimab. The receptors here all came from an adult with an advanced solid tumor such as melanoma, head and neck, liver or kidney cancer.

The rearrangement uses TRBV4-1 and TRBJ2-3; D ambiguous. CDR3 length: 15 residues. With 0 bases removed from V and 0 bases from J, the gap between germline ends came to 7 bases. The germline gives CDR1 MGHRA, CDR2 YSYEKL. The CDR3: CASSQESTSTDTQYF. The CDR3, as DNA: TGCGCCAGCAGCCAAGAGTCTACTAGCACAGATACGCAGTATTTT.

This chain connects TRBV5-1 to TRBJ2-1, with 11 bases that match TRBD2. V shed 1 base and J 7 bases; nucleotides not matched to a gene: 4. Looked up from germline, CDR1 is SGHRS and CDR2 is YFSETQ. The CDR3 runs 15 residues. The CDR3 is CASSLLAGGWNEQFF. The CDR3 DNA follows: TGCGCCAGCAGCTTGCTAGCGGGAGGTTGGAATGAGCAGTTCTTC.

V is TRBV6-1 and J is TRBJ2-3; 8 bases line up with TRBD2. Trimming at V came to 5 bases and at J to 2 bases, leaving 6 bases not matched to a gene. Germline lookup yields CDR1 MNHNS and CDR2 SASEGT. CDR3 length: 15 amino acids. The CDR3 here is CASSKSGGVTDTQYF. In nucleotides, the CDR3 is TGTGCCAGCAGTAAATCGGGGGGGGTCACAGATACGCAGTATTTT.

This rearrangement joins TRBV6-5 to TRBJ2-7; 8 bases are a match to TRBD2. With V trimmed by 6 bases and J by 4 bases, 5 bases remained unmatched. The CDR3 is 13 amino acids. Looked up from germline, CDR1 is MNHEY and CDR2 is SVGAGI. The CDR3 loop reads CASRLADIYEQYF. The CDR3 region has the DNA TGTGCCAGCAGACTAGCGGATATATACGAGCAGTACTTC.

The CDR3 DNA reads as TGCGCCAGCAGCCAAGCCGAGGGGACTGAAGCTTTCTTT. Translated: CASSQAEGTEAFF. The chain employs TRBV4-1 and TRBJ1-1; tentative D call: TRBD1 (5 bases). Germline CDR1 is MGHRA and CDR2 is YSYEKL. There are 13 residues in the CDR3. The V end lost 1 base, the J end lost 5 bases, and 8 bases lay between the germline ends.

V usage is TRBV5-1 and J usage is TRBJ1-2, with 7 positions matching TRBD1. The CDR3 consists of 15 residues. CDR1 and CDR2 from the germline V gene are SGHRS and YFSETQ. V was clipped by 2 bases and J by 4 bases; unmatched bases: 8. CDR3 protein: CASSFWDSLGYGYTF. CDR3 DNA sequence: TGCGCCAGCAGCTTTTGGGACAGCCTGGGCTATGGCTACACCTTC.

For the CDR3, the DNA is TGCAGCGTTGATTGGGCAGGGGGCTTCGGAGCGGGGCGCACTGAAGCTTTCTTT. Residues: CSVDWAGGFGAGRTEAFF. The V gene is TRBV29-1, the J gene TRBJ1-1; 8 bases are a match to TRBD1. This CDR3 has 18 residues. Germline values: CDR1 SQVTM, CDR2 ANQGSEA. J lost 4 bases, V lost 3 bases, and 19 bases had no gene match.

The rearrangement joins TRBV9 to TRBJ2-1, with 11 bases that match TRBD2. With V trimmed by 2 bases and J by 6 bases, 4 bases remained unmatched. This CDR3 is built from 15 residues. In germline, CDR1 is SGDLS, CDR2 YYNGEE. CDR3 DNA: TGTGCCAGCAGCGTTAGCGGGGGGGCAGGCAATGAGCAGTTCTTC. Its translation is CASSVSGGAGNEQFF. Full variable domain (remainder filled in from reference TRBV9 and TRBJ2-1): DSGVTQTPKHLITATGQRVTLRCSPRSGDLSVYWYQQSLDQGLQFLIQYYNGEERAKGNILERFSAQQFPDLHSELNLSSLELGDSALYFCASSVSGGAGNEQFFGPGTRLTVL.

The sample holds a few counts of this clone. J is TRBJ2-1 and V is TRBV4-1; D could derive from TRBD1 or TRBD2 (5 bases each). This CDR3 spans 13 amino acids. The germline V gene encodes CDR1 MGHRA and CDR2 YSYEKL. Trimming removed 0 bases at V and 10 bases at J, with 10 bases between. Here the CDR3 reads CASSQDRGGEQFF. The CDR3, as DNA: TGCGCCAGCAGCCAAGATAGGGGCGGGGAGCAGTTCTTC.

The chain links TRBV5-5 to TRBJ2-3; D could derive from TRBD1 or TRBD2 (5 bases each). The CDR3 runs 12 residues. CDR1 SGHKS and CDR2 YYEKEE come from the germline V gene (reference sequence). The V and J ends lost 7 bases and 7 bases respectively, with 13 bases between them. This CDR3 reads CASWGTGHTQYF. The CDR3 region has the DNA TGTGCCAGCTGGGGAACGGGACATACGCAGTATTTT. Drawing the rest from reference TRBV5-5 and TRBJ2-3, the complete variable domain is DAGVTQSPTHLIKTRGQQVTLRCSPISGHKSVSWYQQVLGQGPQFIFQYYEKEERGRGNFPDRFSARQFPNYSSELNVNALLLGDSALYLCASWGTGHTQYFGPGTRLTVL.

This chain links TRBV5-4 with TRBJ1-2, with 8 positions matching TRBD1. Trimming took 4 bases from V and 8 from J; bases not matched to a gene: 16. The CDR3 contains 16 residues. The germline V gene has CDR1 SGHNT and CDR2 YYREEE (reference sequence). Written as DNA, the CDR3 is TGTGCCAGCAGCGGGAAAGGACAGGGAGGCGGAAGGGGCTACACCTTC. This codes for CASSGKGQGGGRGYTF.

J is TRBJ2-2 and V is TRBV6-5, with TRBD2 as a possible D gene (5 bases). The CDR3 spans 14 residues. V was trimmed by 6 bases and J by 3 bases, leaving 11 bases between them. Germline V gives CDR1 MNHEY, CDR2 SVGAGI. The CDR3 DNA reads TGTGCCAGCAGCGACTCGGGATACACCGGGGAGCTGTTTTTT. This sequence encodes CASSDSGYTGELFF.

The chain carries TRBV5-4 and TRBJ1-6; D gene uncertain. Germline CDR1 reads SGHNT; CDR2 reads YYREEE (reference sequence). This CDR3 comprises 13 residues. The germline V and J ends were trimmed by 5 bases and 7 bases, with 10 bases remaining between them. CDR3 sequence: CASREDRNSPLHF. CDR3 DNA sequence: TGTGCCAGCAGGGAGGACCGGAATTCACCCCTCCACTTT. The whole variable domain, remainder taken from reference TRBV5-4 and TRBJ1-6, is ETGVTQSPTHLIKTRGQQVTLRCSSQSGHNTVSWYQQALGQGPQFIFQYYREEENGRGNFPPRFSGLQFPNYSSELNVNALELDDSALYLCASREDRNSPLHFGNGTRLTVT.

The V call is TRBV7-8, the J call TRBJ2-1, with TRBD2 matching 15 bases. CDR1 and CDR2 from the germline V gene are SGHVS and FQNEAQ. The CDR3 has 17 residues. The ends lost 5 bases at V and 4 bases at J; junction bases unmatched: 6. The CDR3 nucleotides are TGTGCCAGCAGCAGGGGACTAGCGGGGGGTCCTTACAATGAGCAGTTCTTC. As protein: CASSRGLAGGPYNEQFF.

The chain uses TRBV6-5 and TRBJ2-7; 7 bases line up with TRBD2. CDR3 size: 14 residues. From germline, CDR1 is MNHEY and CDR2 SVGAGI. Trimming cost V 5 bases and J 3 bases; bases outside gene matches: 7. For the CDR3, the DNA is TGTGCCAGCAGTGGAGGGACTAACAGCTACGAGCAGTACTTC. Translation: CASSGGTNSYEQYF.

The chain uses TRBV30 and TRBJ2-7; no clear D gene. V was shortened by 0 bases and J by 4 bases, with 10 bases between the two germline ends. This CDR3 has 13 amino acids. Germline V gene data show CDR1 as GTSNPN and CDR2 as SVGIG (reference sequence). CDR3 region: CAWSVARLYEQYF. Here the CDR3 DNA reads TGTGCCTGGAGTGTTGCTAGGCTTTACGAGCAGTACTTC.

DNA of the CDR3: TGCGCCAGCAGCCAAGATAGGAGGACAGATCACAATGAGCAGTTCTTC. Translated: CASSQDRRTDHNEQFF. The chain links TRBV4-1 to TRBJ2-1; tentatively, D is TRBD1 (6 bases). The CDR3 loop spans 16 amino acids. Trimming pared 0 bases from V and 5 bases from J, leaving 14 bases between. Germline CDR1 MGHRA, CDR2 YSYEKL.

This clone was seen repeatedly, ten times or more. The CDR3 reads CASSPTPWRQPQHF. CDR3 nucleotides: TGTGCCAGCAGCCCGACCCCCTGGCGACAGCCCCAGCATTTT. The chain joins TRBV5-6 to TRBJ1-5; the D is unclear. The ends were cut back, 4 bases at V and 7 bases at J, with 15 bases in the middle. The CDR3 sequence is 14 residues long. Germline-derived CDR1 and CDR2 are SGHDT and YYEEEE.

V is TRBV7-6 and J is TRBJ2-7; possibly TRBD2 for D (5 bases). V gave up 1 base and J gave up 3 bases, with 7 bases separating them. Looked up from germline, CDR1 is SGHVS and CDR2 is FNYEAQ. The CDR3 has 13 residues. The CDR3 sequence is CASSLEDFYEQYF. The CDR3 DNA reads as TGTGCCAGCAGCTTAGAGGACTTCTACGAGCAGTACTTC.

V is TRBV28 and J is TRBJ1-1; unclear D gene. V was clipped by 1 base and J by 0 bases, with 12 bases between them. Germline assignment: CDR1 MDHEN and CDR2 SYDVKM. The CDR3 length is 16 residues. In DNA form, the CDR3 reads TGTGCCAGCAGTTTATTCTCCAGGTACATGAACACTGAAGCTTTCTTT. Protein product: CASSLFSRYMNTEAFF. The complete variable domain, with remaining parts taken from reference TRBV28 and TRBJ1-1, reads DVKVTQSSRYLVKRTGEKVFLECVQDMDHENMFWYRQDPGLGLRLIYFSYDVKMKEKGDIPEGYSVSREKKERFSLILESASTNQTSMYLCASSLFSRYMNTEAFFGQGTRLTVV.

Written as DNA, the CDR3 is TGTGCCAGCAGTGAGGGAAACAGGGGGCGATACGAGCAGTACTTC. Protein: CASSEGNRGRYEQYF. The V gene is TRBV6-1, the J gene TRBJ2-7, with 9 nucleotides matching TRBD1. The germline CDR1 and CDR2 sequences are MNHNS and SASEGT. With 3 bases clipped from V and 4 bases from J, the junction kept 7 bases outside the gene matches. The CDR3 totals 15 residues.

This chain uses TRBV7-9 with TRBJ2-5; 9 nucleotides align to TRBD1. There are 16 residues in the CDR3. Trimming at V came to 4 bases and at J to 4 bases, leaving 10 bases not matched to a gene. CDR1 and CDR2 from the germline V gene are SEHNR and FQNEAQ (reference sequence). The DNA of the CDR3 is TGTGCCAGCAGCTCGGCCTTTGACAGGGGGGGAGAGACCCAGTACTTC. Encoded protein: CASSSAFDRGGETQYF.

This chain uses TRBV7-9 with TRBJ1-1; D is perhaps TRBD1 (5 bases). The CDR3 is 17 amino acids. The V end lost 3 bases, the J end lost 1 base, and 18 bases lay between the germline ends. Germline V gene lookup returns CDR1 SEHNR and CDR2 FQNEAQ (reference sequence). The CDR3 bases are TGTGCCAGCAGCTTTGGGGGGTGGAAAAGTTCGAACACTGAAGCTTTCTTT. Translation gives CASSFGGWKSSNTEAFF. The entire variable domain, with the rest obtained from reference TRBV7-9 and TRBJ1-1, is as follows: DTGVSQNPRHKITKRGQNVTFRCDPISEHNRLYWYRQTLGQGPEFLTYFQNEAQLEKSRLLSDRFSAERPKGSFSTLEIQRTEQGDSAMYLCASSFGGWKSSNTEAFFGQGTRLTVV.

This clone was picked up one time. V is TRBV6-1 and J is TRBJ2-7; 13 bases fit TRBD2. Trimming cost V 3 bases and J 4 bases; bases outside gene matches: 6. The CDR3 is made up of 16 amino acids. Germline CDR1 reads MNHNS; CDR2 reads SASEGT. CDR3 region: CASSEGTSGILYEQYF. The CDR3 DNA reads as TGTGCCAGCAGTGAGGGGACTAGCGGGATTTTATACGAGCAGTACTTC.

In this sample, this clone turned up once. V and J are TRBV18 and TRBJ2-2, with D hard to call. With 6 bases removed from V and 6 bases from J, the gap between germline ends came to 8 bases. Germline CDR1 is KGHSH and CDR2 is LQKENI. This CDR3 is built from 12 residues. The DNA for the CDR3 is TGTGCCAGCTCCCCATCGTCCGGGGAGCTGTTTTTT. This sequence encodes CASSPSSGELFF.

The chain has TRBV21-1 and TRBJ2-1; TRBD1 is taken as the D call from the table, unchecked against the DNA. TRBV21-1 is tagged as a pseudogene. This CDR3 has 14 amino acids. The CDR3 loop is CASIPARGNNEQFF. The DNA of the CDR3 is TGTGCCAGCATACCCGCCAGGGGGAACAATGAGCAGTTCTTC.

V gene TRBV27 combines with J gene TRBJ2-3; no reliable D call. CDR3 length equals 13 residues. The germline gives CDR1 MNHEY, CDR2 SMNVEV (reference sequence). V lost 3 bases to trimming and J lost 3 bases, with 7 bases between them. CDR3 region: CASSLALTDTQYF. The CDR3 coding sequence is TGTGCCAGCAGTTTGGCCCTAACAGATACGCAGTATTTT.

The chain uses TRBV9 and TRBJ2-3; D may be TRBD2 (6 bases). Germline CDR1 is SGDLS and CDR2 is YYNGEE. V lost 6 bases, J lost 1 base, and 9 bases lay in between. This CDR3 spans 13 amino acids. In DNA, the CDR3 is TGTGCCAGCATGCGGGACCGCACAGATACGCAGTATTTT. This gives the protein CASMRDRTDTQYF.

The chain recombines TRBV4-1 with TRBJ1-5; a possible D gene is TRBD1 (5 bases). The V gene's germline CDR1 is MGHRA and CDR2 YSYEKL. The CDR3 has 13 residues. Trimming removed 1 base at V and 7 bases at J, with 8 bases between. For the CDR3, the DNA is TGCGCCAGCAGCCAAGGGGGCCACCAGCCCCAGCATTTT. It is translated as CASSQGGHQPQHF.

The chain couples TRBV9 to TRBJ2-3, with D unclear. Trimming cost V 3 bases and J 1 base, with 9 bases left between them. In germline, CDR1 is SGDLS, CDR2 YYNGEE. The CDR3 totals 14 residues. In DNA, the CDR3 is TGTGCCAGCAGCGCTGAATGGGGCACAGATACGCAGTATTTT. This gives the protein CASSAEWGTDTQYF.

This clone was recorded only once. The chain couples TRBV4-2 to TRBJ1-1; TRBD1 matches 7 bases. This CDR3 spans 15 amino acids. J gave up 6 bases and V 1 base, and 8 bases lay outside the gene matches. Germline CDR1 LGHNA, CDR2 YNFKEQ. The CDR3: CASSQATGLNSEAFF. CDR3 bases: TGTGCCAGCAGCCAAGCGACAGGGTTAAATTCTGAAGCTTTCTTT.

This CDR3 is CASSKGQGGSPLHF. The CDR3 DNA reads TGTGCCAGTAGCAAGGGACAGGGAGGTTCACCCCTCCACTTT. The rearrangement uses TRBV19 and TRBJ1-6, with 9 bases identical to TRBD1. Germline V lookup: CDR1 LNHDA, CDR2 SQIVND (reference sequence). There are 14 residues in the CDR3. V lost 6 bases, J lost 9 bases, and 6 bases stayed unmatched.